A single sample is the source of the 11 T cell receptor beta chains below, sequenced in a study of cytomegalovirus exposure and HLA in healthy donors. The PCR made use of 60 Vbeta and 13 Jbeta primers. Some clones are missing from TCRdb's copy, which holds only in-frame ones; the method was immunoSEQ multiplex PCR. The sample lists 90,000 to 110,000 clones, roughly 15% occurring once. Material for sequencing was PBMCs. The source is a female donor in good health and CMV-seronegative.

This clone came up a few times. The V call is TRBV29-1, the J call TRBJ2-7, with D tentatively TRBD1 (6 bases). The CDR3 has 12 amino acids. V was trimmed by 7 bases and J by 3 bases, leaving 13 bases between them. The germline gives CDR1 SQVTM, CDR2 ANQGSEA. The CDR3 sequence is CSAGQTNYEQYF. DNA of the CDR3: TGCAGCGCAGGACAGACCAACTACGAGCAGTACTTC.

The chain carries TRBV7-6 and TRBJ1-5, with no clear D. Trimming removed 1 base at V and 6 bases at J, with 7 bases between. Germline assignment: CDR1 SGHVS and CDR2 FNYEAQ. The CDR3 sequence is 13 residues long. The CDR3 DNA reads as TGTGCCAGCAGCTTAGGAAACGGTCAGCCCCAGCATTTT. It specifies CASSLGNGQPQHF.

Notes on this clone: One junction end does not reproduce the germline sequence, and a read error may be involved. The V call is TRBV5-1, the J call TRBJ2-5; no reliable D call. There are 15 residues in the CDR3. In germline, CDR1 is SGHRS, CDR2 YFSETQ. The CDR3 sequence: CASSLEVGSQEAQYF. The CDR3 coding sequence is TGCGCCAGCAGCTTGGAGGTGGGTTCCCAAGAGGCCCAGTACTTC. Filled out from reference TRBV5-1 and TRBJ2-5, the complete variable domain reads KAGVTQTPRYLIKTRGQQVTLSCSPISGHRSVSWYQQTPGQGLQFLFEYFSETQRNKGNFPGRFSGRQFSNSRSEMNVSTLELGDSALYLCASSLEVGSQEAQYFGPGTRLLVL.

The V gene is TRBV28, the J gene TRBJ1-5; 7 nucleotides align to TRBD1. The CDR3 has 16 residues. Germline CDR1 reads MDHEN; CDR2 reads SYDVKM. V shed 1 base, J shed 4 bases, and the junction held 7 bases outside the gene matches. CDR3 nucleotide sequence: TGTGCCAGCAGTTTATCGAAGGGGGCGGGAAATCAGCCCCAGCATTTT. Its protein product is CASSLSKGAGNQPQHF.

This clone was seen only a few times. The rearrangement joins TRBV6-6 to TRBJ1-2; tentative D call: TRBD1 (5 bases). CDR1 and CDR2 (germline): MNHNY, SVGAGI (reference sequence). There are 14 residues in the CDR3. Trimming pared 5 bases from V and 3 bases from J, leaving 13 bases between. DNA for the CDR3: TGTGCCAGCAGTAGTGACAGCCGATACTATGGCTACACCTTC. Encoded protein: CASSSDSRYYGYTF.

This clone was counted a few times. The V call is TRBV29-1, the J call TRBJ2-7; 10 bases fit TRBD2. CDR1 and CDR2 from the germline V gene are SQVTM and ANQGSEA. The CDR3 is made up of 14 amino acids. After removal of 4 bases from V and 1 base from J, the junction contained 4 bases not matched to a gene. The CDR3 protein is CSVGLSGGSYEQYF. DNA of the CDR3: TGCAGCGTTGGCCTTAGCGGGGGGTCCTACGAGCAGTACTTC.

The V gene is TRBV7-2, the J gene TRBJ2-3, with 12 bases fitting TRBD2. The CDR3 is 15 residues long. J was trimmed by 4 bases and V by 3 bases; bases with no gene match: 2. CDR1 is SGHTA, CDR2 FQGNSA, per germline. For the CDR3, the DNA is TGTGCCAGCAGCTTGGCTAGCGGGGGGGCAGATACGCAGTATTTT. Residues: CASSLASGGADTQYF.

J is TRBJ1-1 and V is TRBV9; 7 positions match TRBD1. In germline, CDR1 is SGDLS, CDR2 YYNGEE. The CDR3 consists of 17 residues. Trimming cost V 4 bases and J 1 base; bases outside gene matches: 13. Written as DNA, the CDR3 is TGTGCCAGCAGCCGCCCGGGGACAGTCGGTTCGAACACTGAAGCTTTCTTT. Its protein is CASSRPGTVGSNTEAFF.

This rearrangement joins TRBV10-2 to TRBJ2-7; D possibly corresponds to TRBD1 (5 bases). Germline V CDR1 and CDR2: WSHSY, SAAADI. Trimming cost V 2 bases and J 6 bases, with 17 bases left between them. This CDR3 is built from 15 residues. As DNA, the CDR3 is TGCGCCAGCAGTGAGAGGTCGGCAGGGCCTCGCGAGCAGTACTTC. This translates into CASSERSAGPREQYF.

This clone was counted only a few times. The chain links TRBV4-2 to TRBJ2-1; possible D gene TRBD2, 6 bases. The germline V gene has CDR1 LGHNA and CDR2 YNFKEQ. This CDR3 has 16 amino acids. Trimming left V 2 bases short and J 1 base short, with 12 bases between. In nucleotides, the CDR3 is TGTGCCAGCAGCCAAACAAGTCGGGGGTCCTACAATGAGCAGTTCTTC. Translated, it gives CASSQTSRGSYNEQFF.

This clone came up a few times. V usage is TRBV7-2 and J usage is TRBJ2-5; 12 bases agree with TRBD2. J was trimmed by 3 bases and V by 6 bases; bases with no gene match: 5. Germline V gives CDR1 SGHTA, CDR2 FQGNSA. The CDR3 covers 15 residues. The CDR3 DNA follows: TGTGCCAGCAGGACTAGCGGGGGAGGGGAAGAGACCCAGTACTTC. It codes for CASRTSGGGEETQYF.